This T cell receptor beta chain stems from a study of CD8+CD57+ T cells in acquired aplastic anemia. Overall study context: Sorted CD4+ and CD8+ cells yielded about 3 ug of DNA on average. Healthy-donor CD4+ cells averaged around 10 million reads.

Study-wide results and limits: With respect to CD8+ Simpson's diversity, patients and controls did not differ significantly. Fewer than 30 CD8+ CDR3 sequences were shared between patients and controls.

Genomic DNA constituted the template upon which TCR beta VDJ and CDR3 profiling was performed. TCRdb fed the reads into MiXCR, producing one record per CDR3 protein. Among about 160,000 distinct CDR3 sequences listed, about 48% were seen once. Details on this clonotype: No antigen is known for it. A much larger clone lies one base from this, so it may be a read error.

Sequencing was done on a sample of sorted CD4+, CD8+, or CD8+CD57+ T cells (not recorded which) from PBMCs. The sequence derives from a human donor in good health.

CDR3 amino acids: CASSVPPGSYGYTF. CDR3 DNA sequence: TGTGCCAGCAGCGTACCTCCGGGGTCCTATGGCTACACCTTC. This sequence joins TRBV9 and TRBJ1-2, with D hard to call. Germline V gives CDR1 SGDLS, CDR2 YYNGEE. V was pared by 1 base and J by 4 bases, with 11 bases between. The CDR3 is 14 residues long.